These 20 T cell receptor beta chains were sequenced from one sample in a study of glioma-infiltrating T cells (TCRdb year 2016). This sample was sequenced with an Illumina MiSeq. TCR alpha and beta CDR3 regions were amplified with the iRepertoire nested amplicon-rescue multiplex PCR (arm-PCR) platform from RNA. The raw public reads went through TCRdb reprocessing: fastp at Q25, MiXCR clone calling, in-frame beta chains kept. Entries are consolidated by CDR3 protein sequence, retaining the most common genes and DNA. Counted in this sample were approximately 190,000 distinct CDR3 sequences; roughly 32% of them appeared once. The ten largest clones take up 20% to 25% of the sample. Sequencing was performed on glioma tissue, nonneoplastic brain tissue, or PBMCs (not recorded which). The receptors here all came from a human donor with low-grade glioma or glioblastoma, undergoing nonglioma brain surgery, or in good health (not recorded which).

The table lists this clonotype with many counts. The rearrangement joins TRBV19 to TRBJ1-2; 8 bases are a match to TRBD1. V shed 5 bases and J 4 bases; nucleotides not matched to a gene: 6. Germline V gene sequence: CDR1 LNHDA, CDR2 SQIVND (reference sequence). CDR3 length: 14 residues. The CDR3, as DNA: TGTGCCAGTAGTCCCCAGGGGGCGACCTATGGCTACACCTTC. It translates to CASSPQGATYGYTF.

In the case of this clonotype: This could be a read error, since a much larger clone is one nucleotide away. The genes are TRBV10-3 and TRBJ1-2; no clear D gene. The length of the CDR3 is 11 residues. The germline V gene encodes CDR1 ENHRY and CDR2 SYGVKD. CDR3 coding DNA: TGTGCCATCACTGAGTATGGTGGCTACACCTTC. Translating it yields CAITEYGGYTF.

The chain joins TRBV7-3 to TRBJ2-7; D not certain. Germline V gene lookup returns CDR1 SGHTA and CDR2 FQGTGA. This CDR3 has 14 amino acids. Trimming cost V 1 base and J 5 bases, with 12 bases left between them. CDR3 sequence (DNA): TGTGCCAGCAGCTTAAATGGTGGGGTCGACGAGCAGTACTTC. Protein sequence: CASSLNGGVDEQYF. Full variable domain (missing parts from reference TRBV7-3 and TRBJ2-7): GAGVSQTPSNKVTEKGKYVELRCDPISGHTALYWYRQSLGQGPEFLIYFQGTGAADDSGLPNDRFFAVRPEGSVSTLKIQRTERGDSAVYLCASSLNGGVDEQYFGPGTRLTVT.

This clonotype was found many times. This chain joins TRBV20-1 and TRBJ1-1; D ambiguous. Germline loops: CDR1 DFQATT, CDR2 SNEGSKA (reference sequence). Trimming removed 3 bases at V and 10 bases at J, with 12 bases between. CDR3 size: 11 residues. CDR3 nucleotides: TGCAGTGCTAGTATGACTTCCAGAGCTTTCTTT. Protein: CSASMTSRAFF.

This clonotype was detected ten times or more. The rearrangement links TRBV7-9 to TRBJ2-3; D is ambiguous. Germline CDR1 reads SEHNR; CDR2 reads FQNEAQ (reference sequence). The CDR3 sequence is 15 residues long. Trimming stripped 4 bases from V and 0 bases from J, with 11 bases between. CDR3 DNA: TGTGCCAGCAGCTCCCTCCGACTGAGCACAGATACGCAGTATTTT. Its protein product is CASSSLRLSTDTQYF.

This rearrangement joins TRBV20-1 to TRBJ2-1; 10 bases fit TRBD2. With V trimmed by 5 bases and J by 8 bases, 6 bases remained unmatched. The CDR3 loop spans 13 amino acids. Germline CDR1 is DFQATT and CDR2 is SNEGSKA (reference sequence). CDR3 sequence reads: CSAVLAGADEQFF. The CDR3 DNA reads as TGCAGTGCTGTGCTAGCGGGAGCCGATGAGCAGTTCTTC.

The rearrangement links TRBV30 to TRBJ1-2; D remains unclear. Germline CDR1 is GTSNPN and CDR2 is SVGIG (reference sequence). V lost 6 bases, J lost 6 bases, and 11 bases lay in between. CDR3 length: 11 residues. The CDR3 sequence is CACWSEDGYTF. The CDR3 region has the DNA TGTGCCTGCTGGTCTGAGGATGGCTACACCTTC.

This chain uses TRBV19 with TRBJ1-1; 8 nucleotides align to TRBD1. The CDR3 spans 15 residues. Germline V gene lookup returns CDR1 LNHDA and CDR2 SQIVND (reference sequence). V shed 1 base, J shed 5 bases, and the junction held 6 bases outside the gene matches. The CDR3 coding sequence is TGTGCCAGTAGTATAGGAGCGACAGGGGTTACTGAAGCTTTCTTT. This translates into CASSIGATGVTEAFF.

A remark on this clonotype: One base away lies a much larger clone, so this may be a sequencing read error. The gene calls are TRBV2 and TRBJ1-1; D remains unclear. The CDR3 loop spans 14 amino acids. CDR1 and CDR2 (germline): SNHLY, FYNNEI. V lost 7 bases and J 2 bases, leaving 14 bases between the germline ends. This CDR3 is CASKGPSPNTEAFF. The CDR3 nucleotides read TGTGCCAGCAAAGGACCTTCCCCAAACACTGAAGCTTTCTTT.

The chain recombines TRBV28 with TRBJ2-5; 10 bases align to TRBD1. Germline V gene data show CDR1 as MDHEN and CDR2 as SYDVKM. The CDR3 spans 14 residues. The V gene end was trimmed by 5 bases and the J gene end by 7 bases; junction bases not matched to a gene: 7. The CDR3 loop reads CASSGGQGMGTQYF. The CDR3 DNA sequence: TGTGCCAGCAGTGGGGGACAGGGGATGGGGACCCAGTACTTC.

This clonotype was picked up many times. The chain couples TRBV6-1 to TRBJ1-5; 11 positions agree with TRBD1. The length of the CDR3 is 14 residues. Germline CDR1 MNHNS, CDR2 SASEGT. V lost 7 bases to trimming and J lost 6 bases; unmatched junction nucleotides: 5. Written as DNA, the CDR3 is TGTGCCAGCACGACCGGGACAGGGGGTCAGCCCCAGCATTTT. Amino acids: CASTTGTGGQPQHF.

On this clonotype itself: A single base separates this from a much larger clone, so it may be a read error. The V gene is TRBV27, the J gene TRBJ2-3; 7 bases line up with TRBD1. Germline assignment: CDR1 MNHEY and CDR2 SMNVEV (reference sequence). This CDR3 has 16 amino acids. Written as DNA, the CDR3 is TGTGCCACCAGTGATGACTTCCGGGGCAGGGGGGATACGCAGTATTTT. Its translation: CATSDDFRGRGDTQYF.

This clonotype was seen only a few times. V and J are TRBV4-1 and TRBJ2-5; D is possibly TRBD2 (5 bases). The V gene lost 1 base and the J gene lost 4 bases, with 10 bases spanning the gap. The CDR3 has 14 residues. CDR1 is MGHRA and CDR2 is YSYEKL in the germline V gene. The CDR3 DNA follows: TGCGCCAGCAGCCAAGGGGCTAGCCCAGAGACCCAGTACTTC. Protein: CASSQGASPETQYF.

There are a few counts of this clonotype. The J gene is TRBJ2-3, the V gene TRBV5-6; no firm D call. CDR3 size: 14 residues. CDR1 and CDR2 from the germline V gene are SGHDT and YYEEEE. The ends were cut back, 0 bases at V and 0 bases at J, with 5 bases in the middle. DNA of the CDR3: TGTGCCAGCAGCTTGGAGTGGAGCACAGATACGCAGTATTTT. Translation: CASSLEWSTDTQYF.

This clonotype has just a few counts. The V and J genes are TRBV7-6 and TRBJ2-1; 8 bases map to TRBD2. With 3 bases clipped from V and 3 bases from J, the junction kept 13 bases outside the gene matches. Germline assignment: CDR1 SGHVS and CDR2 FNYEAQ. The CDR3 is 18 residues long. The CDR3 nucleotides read TGTGCCAGCAGCTTTTTTGACCCGGGAGGGCCCGGCTACAATGAGCAGTTCTTC. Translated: CASSFFDPGGPGYNEQFF. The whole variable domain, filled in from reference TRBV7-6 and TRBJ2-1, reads GAGVSQSPRYKVTKRGQDVALRCDPISGHVSLYWYRQALGQGPEFLTYFNYEAQQDKSGLPNDRFSAERPEGSISTLTIQRTEQRDSAMYRCASSFFDPGGPGYNEQFFGPGTRLTVL.

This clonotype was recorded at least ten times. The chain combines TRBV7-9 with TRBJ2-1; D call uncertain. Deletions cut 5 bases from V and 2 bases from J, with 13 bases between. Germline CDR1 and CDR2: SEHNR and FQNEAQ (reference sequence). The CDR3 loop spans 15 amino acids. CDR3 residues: CASSANNSPYNEQFF. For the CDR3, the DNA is TGTGCCAGCAGCGCCAACAATAGTCCCTACAATGAGCAGTTCTTC.

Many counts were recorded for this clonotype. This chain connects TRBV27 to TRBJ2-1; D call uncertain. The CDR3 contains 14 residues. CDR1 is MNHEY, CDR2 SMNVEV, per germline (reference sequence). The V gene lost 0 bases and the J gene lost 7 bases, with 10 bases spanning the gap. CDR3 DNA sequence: TGTGCCAGCAGTTTATCAATAAGGCCGAATGAGCAGTTCTTC. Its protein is CASSLSIRPNEQFF.

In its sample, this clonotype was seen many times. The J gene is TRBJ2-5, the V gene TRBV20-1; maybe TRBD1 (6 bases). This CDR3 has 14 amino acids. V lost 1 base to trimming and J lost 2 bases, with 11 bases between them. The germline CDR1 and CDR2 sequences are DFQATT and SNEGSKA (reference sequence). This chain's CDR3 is CSARAQGQQETQYF. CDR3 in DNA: TGCAGTGCTAGAGCCCAAGGACAGCAAGAGACCCAGTACTTC.

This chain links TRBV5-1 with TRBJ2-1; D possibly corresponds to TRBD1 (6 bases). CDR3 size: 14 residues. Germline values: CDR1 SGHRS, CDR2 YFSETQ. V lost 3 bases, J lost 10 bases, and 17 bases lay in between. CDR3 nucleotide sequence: TGCGCCAGCAGCTCTAGGGACAACGTATACGAGCAGTTCTTC. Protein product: CASSSRDNVYEQFF.

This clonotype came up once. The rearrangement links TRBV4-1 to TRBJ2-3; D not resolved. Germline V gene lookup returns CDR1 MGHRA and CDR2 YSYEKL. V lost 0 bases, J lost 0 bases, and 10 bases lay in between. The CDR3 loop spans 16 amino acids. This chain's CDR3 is CASSQDAIPSTDTQYF. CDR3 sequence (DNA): TGCGCCAGCAGCCAAGATGCGATACCTAGCACAGATACGCAGTATTTT.